These 3 T cell receptor beta chains originate from one sample sequenced in a study of cytomegalovirus exposure and HLA in healthy donors. The repertoire was sequenced with immunoSEQ multiplex PCR; TCRdb's copy has only in-frame clones and lacks some. In the table there are around 50,000 clones, 80% to 95% of which are singletons. The sample was PBMCs. The receptors shown here come from a woman aged 18-35 years in good health and CMV-seronegative.

V is TRBV2 and J is TRBJ2-3, with 7 bases matching TRBD2. Per the germline V gene, CDR1 is SNHLY and CDR2 is FYNNEI. The J segment lost 0 bases and the V segment lost 4 bases, leaving 4 bases of the junction unmatched. The CDR3 consists of 15 residues. CDR3 sequence reads: CASSVLAASTDTQYF. CDR3 in DNA: TGTGCCAGCAGTGTTCTAGCGGCAAGCACAGATACGCAGTATTTT.

J is TRBJ1-1 and V is TRBV6-6; no definite D call. Trimming removed 6 bases from V and 0 bases from J, with 8 bases in between. Germline CDR1 MNHNY, CDR2 SVGAGI (reference sequence). This CDR3 has 13 residues. In nucleotides, the CDR3 is TGTGCCAGCAGCGGGGTCATGAACACTGAAGCTTTCTTT. This gives the protein CASSGVMNTEAFF.

In the case of this clone: Other DNA sequences in the same sample also yield this CDR3. This chain uses TRBV5-1 with TRBJ1-2; weak D call: TRBD1 (5 bases). The germline V and J ends were trimmed by 2 bases and 7 bases, with 18 bases remaining between them. The CDR3 sequence is 15 residues long. Germline CDR1 reads SGHRS; CDR2 reads YFSETQ. CDR3 sequence reads: CASSLLTARGGGYTF. CDR3 coding DNA: TGCGCCAGCAGCTTATTGACAGCGCGGGGGGGTGGCTACACCTTC.